This TCR beta chain was sequenced during a study of blood T cell repertoires in COVID-19. The protocol was immunoSEQ multiplex PCR, while the TCRdb copy is restricted to in-frame clones and leaves out a portion. The table shows about 180,000 clones, with 83% occurring only once. The specimen sequenced was peripheral blood. The sequence was collected from a human donor in a cohort sampled during active COVID-19.

The DNA for the CDR3 is TGCGCCAGCAGTGGATGGGGGCGAGAGACCGGGGAGCTGTTTTTT. It translates to CASSGWGRETGELFF. The chain links TRBV10-1 to TRBJ2-2, with a possible D match to TRBD1 (6 bases). The germline V gene encodes CDR1 WNHNN and CDR2 SYGVQD (reference sequence). Between the trimmed V and J ends, which lost 4 bases and 5 bases, there was a span of 14 bases. The CDR3 is 15 residues long.